The 10 T cell receptor beta chains reported below all come from one sample, sequenced in a study of blood T cell repertoires in COVID-19. Generated by immunoSEQ multiplex PCR, the TCRdb table keeps only in-frame clones and is missing some. The sample lists 300,000 to 350,000 clones; around 80% were seen once. The material sequenced was peripheral blood. Receptors were obtained from a man aged 30 to 39 with active or convalescent COVID-19.

This chain connects TRBV2 to TRBJ1-4, with D tentatively TRBD1 (6 bases). The CDR3 runs 13 residues. Trimming took 7 bases from V and 8 from J, leaving 14 bases between them. The germline CDR1 and CDR2 sequences are SNHLY and FYNNEI. This CDR3 is CASTDRRKEKLFF. The CDR3 nucleotides read TGTGCCAGCACGGACAGAAGAAAGGAAAAACTGTTTTTT. The full variable domain, with the rest looked up from reference TRBV2 and TRBJ1-4, is EPEVTQTPSHQVTQMGQEVILRCVPISNHLYFYWYRQILGQKVEFLVSFYNNEISEKSEIFDDQFSVERPDGSNFTLKIRSTKLEDSAMYFCASTDRRKEKLFFGSGTQLSVL.

This clone was seen more than once but under ten times. V is TRBV25-1 and J is TRBJ2-5; 12 bases are a match to TRBD2. The CDR3 is made up of 14 amino acids. Germline V gene data show CDR1 as MGHDK and CDR2 as SYGVNS. Losses at the gene ends were 7 bases for V and 1 base for J; bases not matched to a gene: 1. CDR3 bases: TGTGCCAGCACACTAGCGGGAGGCCAAGAGACCCAGTACTTC. It is translated as CASTLAGGQETQYF.

The chain has TRBV7-2 and TRBJ2-7; 8 bases fit TRBD2. Per germline, CDR1 SGHTA and CDR2 FQGNSA. The CDR3 spans 14 residues. J gave up 6 bases and V 3 bases, and 7 bases lay outside the gene matches. CDR3 residues: CASSFSGAASEQYF. DNA of the CDR3: TGTGCCAGCAGCTTTAGCGGGGCTGCCTCCGAGCAGTACTTC. The whole variable domain, filled in from reference TRBV7-2 and TRBJ2-7, reads GAGVSQSPSNKVTEKGKDVELRCDPISGHTALYWYRQSLGQGLEFLIYFQGNSAPDKSGLPSDRFSAERTGGSVSTLTIQRTQQEDSAVYLCASSFSGAASEQYFGPGTRLTVT.

The V call is TRBV11-3, the J call TRBJ2-7; 8 positions match TRBD1. Germline CDR1 reads SGHNT; CDR2 reads YENEEA. The CDR3 has 16 amino acids. The trim removed 5 bases at V and 6 bases at J, leaving 15 bases unmatched. The CDR3 region is CASSKTPGQGASEQYF. In nucleotides, the CDR3 is TGTGCCAGCAGCAAAACCCCCGGGCAGGGGGCATCCGAGCAGTACTTC. Variable domain in full (rest from reference TRBV11-3 and TRBJ2-7): EAGVVQSPRYKIIEKKQPVAFWCNPISGHNTLYWYLQNLGQGPELLIRYENEEAVDDSQLPKDRFSAERLKGVDSTLKIQPAELGDSAVYLCASSKTPGQGASEQYFGPGTRLTVT.

V and J are TRBV7-3 and TRBJ2-1; 9 bases are a match to TRBD1. The germline V gene encodes CDR1 SGHTA and CDR2 FQGTGA. The CDR3 consists of 16 residues. The V segment lost 6 bases and the J segment 9 bases; nucleotides outside the gene matches: 15. The CDR3 coding sequence is TGTGCCAGCAGTTTACAGGGGGCTGCTCTTACCGGTGAGCAGTTCTTC. This sequence encodes CASSLQGAALTGEQFF. The full variable domain, rest sourced from reference TRBV7-3 and TRBJ2-1, is GAGVSQTPSNKVTEKGKYVELRCDPISGHTALYWYRQSLGQGPEFLIYFQGTGAADDSGLPNDRFFAVRPEGSVSTLKIQRTERGDSAVYLCASSLQGAALTGEQFFGPGTRLTVL.

The rearrangement links TRBV25-1 to TRBJ2-2, with 11 bases that match TRBD2. Germline V gene sequence: CDR1 MGHDK, CDR2 SYGVNS. Losses at the gene ends were 4 bases for V and 5 bases for J; bases not matched to a gene: 6. This CDR3 region has 16 residues. As DNA, the CDR3 is TGTGCCAGCAGTGCCACTAGCGGGGGAGTAACCGGGGAGCTGTTTTTT. It codes for CASSATSGGVTGELFF.

The chain has TRBV2 and TRBJ1-2; tentative D call: TRBD1 (6 bases). Germline values: CDR1 SNHLY, CDR2 FYNNEI. The V and J ends lost 5 bases and 0 bases respectively, with 10 bases between them. The CDR3 is made up of 14 amino acids. The CDR3 region has the DNA TGTGCCAGCAGTTTACAGGGCCCTAACTATGGCTACACCTTC. Protein product: CASSLQGPNYGYTF.

Here the CDR3 reads CASSLEGFGQGNQPQHF. CDR3 DNA sequence: TGTGCCAGCAGCTTAGAGGGGTTCGGACAGGGCAATCAGCCCCAGCATTTT. The chain combines TRBV7-9 with TRBJ1-5; TRBD1 matches 7 bases. The V segment lost 1 base and the J segment 2 bases; nucleotides outside the gene matches: 8. Germline CDR1 and CDR2: SEHNR and FQNEAQ (reference sequence). CDR3 length equals 17 residues.

Worth noting for this clone: The sample carries other DNA sequences with the same CDR3. V and J are TRBV18 and TRBJ1-4; D is possibly TRBD1 (5 bases). V was pared by 3 bases and J by 7 bases, with 6 bases between. Germline V gene lookup returns CDR1 KGHSH and CDR2 LQKENI. This CDR3 has 12 amino acids. As DNA, the CDR3 is TGTGCCAGCTCACCGGGGGGTGAAAAACTGTTTTTT. It specifies CASSPGGEKLFF.

This clone was recorded only once. CDR3 sequence: CASSFGTAGANVLTF. The CDR3 DNA follows: TGTGCCAGCAGTTTCGGGACAGCCGGGGCCAACGTCCTGACTTTC. The rearrangement uses TRBV6-2 or TRBV6-3 and TRBJ2-6, with TRBD1 matching over 7 bases. The V and J ends lost 4 bases and 4 bases, in that order; junction bases with no gene match: 4. This CDR3 contains 15 residues. Germline CDR1 reads MNHEY; CDR2 reads SVGEGT.